The 8 T cell receptor beta chains presented below share a single source sample, sequenced in a study of cytomegalovirus exposure and HLA in healthy donors. PCR involved 60 Vbeta and 13 Jbeta primers. Method: immunoSEQ multiplex PCR; TCRdb's copy keeps in-frame clones and lacks some. The sample has about 160,000 clones, 65% to 85% seen once. Sequenced material: PBMCs. The receptors stem from a male donor in good health and CMV-seropositive.

The genes are TRBV27 and TRBJ1-1; 9 nucleotides agree with TRBD1. The germline V gene has CDR1 MNHEY and CDR2 SMNVEV (reference sequence). With 6 bases clipped from V and 3 bases from J, the junction kept 14 bases outside the gene matches. This CDR3 contains 17 residues. Here the CDR3 reads CASRRTGTGFPHTEAFF. The CDR3 region has the DNA TGTGCCAGCAGGCGTACCGGGACAGGGTTTCCCCACACTGAAGCTTTCTTT.

This sequence joins TRBV12-5 and TRBJ2-7; 14 nucleotides align to TRBD2. Germline V gene data show CDR1 as LGHNT and CDR2 as FRNRAP. The CDR3 has 14 residues. Trimming cost V 4 bases and J 9 bases; bases outside gene matches: 5. The CDR3 region has the DNA TGTGCTAGTGGTTCCGGGACTAGCGGGAGATGGCAGTACTTC. Translated, it gives CASGSGTSGRWQYF.

The chain joins TRBV11-3 to TRBJ2-6, with TRBD1 matching 9 bases. Germline lookup yields CDR1 SGHNT and CDR2 YENEEA. The length of the CDR3 is 20 residues. Trimming cost V 0 bases and J 2 bases; bases outside gene matches: 11. The CDR3, as DNA: TGTGCCAGCAGCTTAGAGGGTATGGGGACAGGGAGGACTGGGGCCAACGTCCTGACTTTC. Protein: CASSLEGMGTGRTGANVLTF.

The genes are TRBV6-1 and TRBJ1-6; 7 bases are shared with TRBD1. The CDR3 is 15 residues long. The trim removed 4 bases at V and 7 bases at J, leaving 7 bases unmatched. The germline gives CDR1 MNHNS, CDR2 SASEGT. The CDR3 DNA follows: TGTGCCAGCAGTGTAGGGACAGTCCAAAATTCACCCCTCCACTTT. It encodes CASSVGTVQNSPLHF.

The gene calls are TRBV5-1 and TRBJ2-7, with D maybe TRBD1 (6 bases). Trimming shortened V by 3 bases and J by 3 bases, and 13 bases separated the two germline ends. The germline V gene has CDR1 SGHRS and CDR2 YFSETQ. The CDR3 is 14 residues long. CDR3 DNA: TGCGCCAGCAGCTCCCGACAGGCCCACTACGAGCAGTACTTC. Its translation is CASSSRQAHYEQYF. The full variable domain, in which reference TRBV5-1 and TRBJ2-7 provide the parts outside the CDR3, is KAGVTQTPRYLIKTRGQQVTLSCSPISGHRSVSWYQQTPGQGLQFLFEYFSETQRNKGNFPGRFSGRQFSNSRSEMNVSTLELGDSALYLCASSSRQAHYEQYFGPGTRLTVT.

The chain links TRBV18 to TRBJ2-1, with TRBD1 matching over 10 bases. This CDR3 has 14 amino acids. Trimming took 3 bases from V and 7 from J; bases not matched to a gene: 3. In germline, CDR1 is KGHSH, CDR2 LQKENI. The CDR3 DNA sequence: TGTGCCAGCTCACCCGGACAGGGGGGGAATGAGCAGTTCTTC. Protein: CASSPGQGGNEQFF.

The V gene is TRBV6-5, the J gene TRBJ1-3; D is ambiguous. V lost 0 bases, J lost 0 bases, and 6 bases lay in between. The CDR3 runs 15 residues. Germline loops: CDR1 MNHEY, CDR2 SVGAGI. CDR3 sequence reads: CASSYSTPSGNTIYF. The CDR3, as DNA: TGTGCCAGCAGTTACTCGACACCCTCTGGAAACACCATATATTTT.

The rearrangement links TRBV28 to TRBJ2-7, with 7 bases lining up with TRBD2. The germline CDR1 and CDR2 sequences are MDHEN and SYDVKM. CDR3 length: 13 residues. V shed 8 bases, J shed 0 bases, and the junction held 4 bases outside the gene matches. For the CDR3, the DNA is TGTGCCAGCGTAAGCGGGACCTCCTACGAGCAGTACTTC. Encoded protein: CASVSGTSYEQYF.